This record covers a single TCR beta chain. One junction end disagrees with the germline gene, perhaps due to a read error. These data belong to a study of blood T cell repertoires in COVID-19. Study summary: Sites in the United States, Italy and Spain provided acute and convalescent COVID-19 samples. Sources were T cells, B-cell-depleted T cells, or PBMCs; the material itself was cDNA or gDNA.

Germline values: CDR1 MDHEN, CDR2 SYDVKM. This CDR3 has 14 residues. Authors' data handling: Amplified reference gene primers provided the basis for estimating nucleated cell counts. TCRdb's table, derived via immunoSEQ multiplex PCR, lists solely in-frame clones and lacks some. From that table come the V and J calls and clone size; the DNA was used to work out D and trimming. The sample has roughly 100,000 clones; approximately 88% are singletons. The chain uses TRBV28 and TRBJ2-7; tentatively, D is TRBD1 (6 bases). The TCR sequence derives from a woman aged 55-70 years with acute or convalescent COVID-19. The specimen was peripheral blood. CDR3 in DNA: TGTGCCAGCAGTTTATCCGTGAAGGGGACACCTCGTTTCTTC. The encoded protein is CASSLSVKGTPRFF. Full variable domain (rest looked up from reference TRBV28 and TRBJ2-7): DVKVTQSSRYLVKRTGEKVFLECVQDMDHENMFWYRQDPGLGLRLIYFSYDVKMKEKGDIPEGYSVSREKKERFSLILESASTNQTSMYLCASSLSVKGTPRFFGPGTRLTVT.